This TCR beta chain was documented in a study of cytomegalovirus exposure and HLA in healthy donors. Overall study context: For the approximately 360 genotyped donors, roughly 81% fell within the Caucasian-associated ancestry cluster. Study results and limitations: A few CMV-associated chains were confirmed in vitro to be specific for CMV antigens.

This clone has a handful of counts. What it binds is not known. Both 60 Vbeta primers and 13 Jbeta primers went into the PCR. Sequenced by immunoSEQ multiplex PCR; TCRdb stores in-frame clones only, minus some. The data hold about 110,000 clones, with 15% to 19% observed a single time. The origin of this receptor is a woman under 30 in good health and CMV-seronegative. Specimen: PBMCs.

As DNA, the CDR3 is TGTGCCTGGAGTGTACGCGGGACAGGGGTGGAGTACTTC. It yields the protein CAWSVRGTGVEYF. The V call is TRBV30, the J call TRBJ2-7, with 10 positions matching TRBD1. Germline trimming cut 0 bases from V and 11 bases from J; bases unmatched to any gene: 7. CDR3 length equals 13 residues. Germline CDR1 is GTSNPN and CDR2 is SVGIG (reference sequence).